This note documents a single T cell receptor (beta chain) sequence. The sample comes from a study of control samples from healthy donors and cancer patients. The data were produced by immunoSEQ multiplex PCR, yet TCRdb's version contains in-frame clones alone and is incomplete. The profile covers about 98,000 clones, with about 79% appearing a single time and 8% to 11% taken by the ten largest. Sample: blood. This sequence was found in a woman aged 25-40 years in good health.

CDR3 sequence reads: CASSLNGVHPFF. As DNA, the CDR3 is TGTGCCAGCAGCTTAAATGGGGTTCACCCGTTCTTC. This rearrangement joins TRBV7-2 to TRBJ2-1, with D hard to call. Germline V lookup: CDR1 SGHTA, CDR2 FQGNSA. The CDR3 totals 12 residues. With 2 bases removed from V and 15 bases from J, the gap between germline ends came to 14 bases.